This TCR beta chain was observed in a study of cytomegalovirus exposure and HLA in healthy donors. Study-wide results and limits: In a later analysis, parvovirus B19, influenza, CMV and Epstein-Barr virus appeared linked to several top co-occurrence clusters. Associated with cytomegalovirus, according to the listing, were about 160 TCR beta chains. Trimming of TCR beta V- and J-genes showed a link, identified in a later analysis, to a missense DCLRE1C variant.

Use of 60 Vbeta and 13 Jbeta primers characterized the PCR. The method was immunoSEQ multiplex PCR; TCRdb's version includes in-frame clones alone and lacks a portion of them. The table lists some 120,000 clones, 76% of them singletons. The germline V gene encodes CDR1 LGHNA and CDR2 YNFKEQ. With V trimmed by 0 bases and J by 6 bases, 21 bases remained unmatched. The CDR3 spans 21 residues. The sample holds a few counts of this clone. What it binds is not known. This chain connects TRBV4-2 to TRBJ2-1; 9 bases agree with TRBD2. The origin of this receptor is a man between 50 and 59 years old in good health and CMV-seronegative. The sample consisted of PBMCs. The CDR3 DNA reads TGTGCCAGCAGCCAAGATAATCTGTTCGGGCGGGGGGGCGTAAAGGGCAATGAGCAGTTCTTC. Amino acids: CASSQDNLFGRGGVKGNEQFF.